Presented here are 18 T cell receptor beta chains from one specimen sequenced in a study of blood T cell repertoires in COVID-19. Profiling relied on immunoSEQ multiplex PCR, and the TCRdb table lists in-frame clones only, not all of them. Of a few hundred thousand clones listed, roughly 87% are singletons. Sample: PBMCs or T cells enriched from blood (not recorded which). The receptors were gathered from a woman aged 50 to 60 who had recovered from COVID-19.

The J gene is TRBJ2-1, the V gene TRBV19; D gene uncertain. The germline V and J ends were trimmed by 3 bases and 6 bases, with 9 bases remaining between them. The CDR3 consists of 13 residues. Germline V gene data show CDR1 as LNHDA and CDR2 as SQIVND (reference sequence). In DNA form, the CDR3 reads TGTGCCAGTAGTATCACCCCTAGCAATGAGCAGTTCTTC. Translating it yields CASSITPSNEQFF.

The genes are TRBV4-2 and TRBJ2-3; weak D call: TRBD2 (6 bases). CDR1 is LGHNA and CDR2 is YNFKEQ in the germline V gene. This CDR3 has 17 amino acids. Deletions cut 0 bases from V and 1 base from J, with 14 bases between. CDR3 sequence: CASSQDTTPGGTDTQYF. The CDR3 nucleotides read TGTGCCAGCAGCCAAGATACGACCCCGGGGGGCACAGATACGCAGTATTTT.

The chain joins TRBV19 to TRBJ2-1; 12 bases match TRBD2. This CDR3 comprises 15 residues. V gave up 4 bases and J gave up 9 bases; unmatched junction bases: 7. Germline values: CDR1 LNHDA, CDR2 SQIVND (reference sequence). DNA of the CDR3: TGTGCCAGTAGTACCCTAGCGGGAGGGGGTCTTGAGCAGTTCTTC. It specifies CASSTLAGGGLEQFF.

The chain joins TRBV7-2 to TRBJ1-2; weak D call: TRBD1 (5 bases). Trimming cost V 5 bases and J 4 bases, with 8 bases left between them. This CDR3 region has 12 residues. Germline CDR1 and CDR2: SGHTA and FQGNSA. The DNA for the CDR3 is TGTGCCAGCAGCCGGGGGTCCTATGGCTACACCTTC. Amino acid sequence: CASSRGSYGYTF. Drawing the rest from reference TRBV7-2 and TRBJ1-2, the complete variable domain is GAGVSQSPSNKVTEKGKDVELRCDPISGHTALYWYRQSLGQGLEFLIYFQGNSAPDKSGLPSDRFSAERTGGSVSTLTIQRTQQEDSAVYLCASSRGSYGYTFGSGTRLTVV.

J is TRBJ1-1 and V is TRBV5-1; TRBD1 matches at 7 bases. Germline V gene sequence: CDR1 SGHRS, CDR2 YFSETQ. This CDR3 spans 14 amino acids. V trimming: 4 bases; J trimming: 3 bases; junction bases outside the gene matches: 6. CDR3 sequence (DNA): TGCGCCAGCAGCGACCCGACAGGGTACACTGAAGCTTTCTTT. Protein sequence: CASSDPTGYTEAFF.

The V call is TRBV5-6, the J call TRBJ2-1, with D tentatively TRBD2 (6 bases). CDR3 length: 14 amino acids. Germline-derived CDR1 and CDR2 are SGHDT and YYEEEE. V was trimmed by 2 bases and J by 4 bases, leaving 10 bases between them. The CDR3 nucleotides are TGTGCCAGCAGCTTAATAGCGGCATACAATGAGCAGTTCTTC. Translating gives CASSLIAAYNEQFF.

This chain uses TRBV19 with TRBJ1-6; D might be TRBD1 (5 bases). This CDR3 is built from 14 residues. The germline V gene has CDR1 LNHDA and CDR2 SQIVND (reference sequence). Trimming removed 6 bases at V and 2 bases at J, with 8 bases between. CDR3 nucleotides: TGTGCCAGTAGCACAGGCGCCTATAATTCACCCCTCCACTTT. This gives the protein CASSTGAYNSPLHF.

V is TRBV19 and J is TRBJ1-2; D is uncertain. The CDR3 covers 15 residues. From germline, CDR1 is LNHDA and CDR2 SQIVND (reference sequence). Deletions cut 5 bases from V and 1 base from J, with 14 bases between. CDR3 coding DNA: TGTGCCAGTAGTCGGAGGTTACTGGATAACTATGGCTACACCTTC. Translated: CASSRRLLDNYGYTF. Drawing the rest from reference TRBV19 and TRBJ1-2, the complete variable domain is DGGITQSPKYLFRKEGQNVTLSCEQNLNHDAMYWYRQDPGQGLRLIYYSQIVNDFQKGDIAEGYSVSREKKESFPLTVTSAQKNPTAFYLCASSRRLLDNYGYTFGSGTRLTVV.

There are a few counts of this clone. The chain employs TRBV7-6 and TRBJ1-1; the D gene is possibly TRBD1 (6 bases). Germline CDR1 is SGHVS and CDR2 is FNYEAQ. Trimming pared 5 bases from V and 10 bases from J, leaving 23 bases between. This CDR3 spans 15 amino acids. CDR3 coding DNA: TGTGCCAGCAGCCCGGGGACACCGGGGAGCTTTCCAGCTTTCTTT. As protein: CASSPGTPGSFPAFF.

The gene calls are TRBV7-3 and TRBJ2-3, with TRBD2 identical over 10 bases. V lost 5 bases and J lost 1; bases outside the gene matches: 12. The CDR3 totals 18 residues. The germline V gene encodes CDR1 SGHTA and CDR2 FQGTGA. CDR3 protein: CASSPPPPGTSGTDTQYF. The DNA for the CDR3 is TGTGCCAGCAGCCCTCCCCCGCCCGGGACTAGCGGCACAGATACGCAGTATTTT.

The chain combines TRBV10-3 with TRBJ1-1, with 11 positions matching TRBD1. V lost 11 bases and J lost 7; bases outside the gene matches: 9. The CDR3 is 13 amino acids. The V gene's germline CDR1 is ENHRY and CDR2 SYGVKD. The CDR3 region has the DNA TGTGCCCTCCGTGGGACAGGGGGAAGTGAAGCTTTCTTT. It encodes CALRGTGGSEAFF.

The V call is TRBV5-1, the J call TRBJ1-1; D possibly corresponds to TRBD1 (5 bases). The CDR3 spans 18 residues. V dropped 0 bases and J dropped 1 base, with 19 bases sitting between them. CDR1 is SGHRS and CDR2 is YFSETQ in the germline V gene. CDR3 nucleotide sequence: TGCGCCAGCAGCTTGGAGGGGCAGGACCTCCCAAGGAACACTGAAGCTTTCTTT. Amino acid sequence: CASSLEGQDLPRNTEAFF.

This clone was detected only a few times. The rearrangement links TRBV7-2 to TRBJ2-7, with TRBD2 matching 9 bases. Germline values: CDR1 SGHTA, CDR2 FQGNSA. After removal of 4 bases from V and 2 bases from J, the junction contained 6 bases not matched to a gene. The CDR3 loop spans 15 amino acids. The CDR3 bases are TGTGCCAGCAGCTCGGGACTAGCAGTTGCCTACGAGCAGTACTTC. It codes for CASSSGLAVAYEQYF.

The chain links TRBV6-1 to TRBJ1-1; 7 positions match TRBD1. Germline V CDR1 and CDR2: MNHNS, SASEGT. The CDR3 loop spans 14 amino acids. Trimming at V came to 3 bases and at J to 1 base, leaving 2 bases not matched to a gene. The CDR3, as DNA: TGTGCCAGCAGTGAGACAGGGCGGAACACTGAAGCTTTCTTT. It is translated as CASSETGRNTEAFF.

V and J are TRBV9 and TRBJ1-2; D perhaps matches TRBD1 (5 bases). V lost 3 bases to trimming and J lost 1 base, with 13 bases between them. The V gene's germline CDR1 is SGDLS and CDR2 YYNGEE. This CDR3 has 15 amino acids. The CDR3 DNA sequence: TGTGCCAGCAGCGCTCCCAGGAGGGGTAACTATGGCTACACCTTC. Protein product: CASSAPRRGNYGYTF.

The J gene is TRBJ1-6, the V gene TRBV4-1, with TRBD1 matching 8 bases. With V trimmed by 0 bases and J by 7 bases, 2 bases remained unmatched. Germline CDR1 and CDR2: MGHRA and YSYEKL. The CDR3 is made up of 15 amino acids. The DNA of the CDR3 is TGCGCCAGCAGCCAAGAACGGACAGGGAATTCACCCCTCCACTTT. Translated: CASSQERTGNSPLHF.

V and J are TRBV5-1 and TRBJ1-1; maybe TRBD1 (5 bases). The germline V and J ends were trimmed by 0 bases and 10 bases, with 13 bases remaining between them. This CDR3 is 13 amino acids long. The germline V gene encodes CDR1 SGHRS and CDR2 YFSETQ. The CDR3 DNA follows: TGCGCCAGCAGCTTGGCGTCAGGGAAGGCAGCTTTCTTT. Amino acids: CASSLASGKAAFF.

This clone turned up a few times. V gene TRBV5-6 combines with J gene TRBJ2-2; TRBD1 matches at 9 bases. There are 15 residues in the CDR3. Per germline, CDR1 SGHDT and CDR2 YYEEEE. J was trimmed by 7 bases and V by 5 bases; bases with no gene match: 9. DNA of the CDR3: TGTGCCAGCAGAACGGGACAGGGAACGGTCGGGGAGCTGTTTTTT. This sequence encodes CASRTGQGTVGELFF.